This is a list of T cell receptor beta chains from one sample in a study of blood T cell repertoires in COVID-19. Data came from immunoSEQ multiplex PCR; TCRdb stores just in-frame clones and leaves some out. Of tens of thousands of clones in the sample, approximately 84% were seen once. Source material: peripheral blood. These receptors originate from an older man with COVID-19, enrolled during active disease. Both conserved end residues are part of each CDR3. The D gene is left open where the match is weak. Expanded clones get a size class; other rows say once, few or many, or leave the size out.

TGCGCCAGCAGCCCAGGGACTAGCGGAGCAGTCTACGAGCAGTACTTC,CASSPGTSGAVYEQYF,TRBJ2-7,NA,TRBD2,TRBV5-1
TGTGCCTGGAGTTGGAGAGAGCAAGAGACCCAGTACTTC,CAWSWREQETQYF,TRBJ2-5,NA,NA,TRBV30
TGTGCCAGCAGGATGGGACAGACCATGAACACTGAAGCTTTCTTT,CASRMGQTMNTEAFF,TRBJ1-1,NA,TRBD1,TRBV6-6
TGTGCCAGCAGCGCCCCGACTAGCGGGAGCAATGAGCAGTTCTTC,CASSAPTSGSNEQFF,TRBJ2-1,NA,TRBD2,TRBV7-2
TGCAGCGTTGCGGACTCGAGCTCCTACAATGAGCAGTTCTTC,CSVADSSSYNEQFF,TRBJ2-1,NA,NA,TRBV29-1
TGTGCCAGCAGTCGGACAGGGTCTGAAGCTTTCTTT,CASSRTGSEAFF,TRBJ1-1,NA,TRBD1,TRBV6-6
TGTGCCAGCAGCTTTCTTCGAGACACAGCAAATGAGCAGTTCTTC,CASSFLRDTANEQFF,TRBJ2-1,NA,NA,TRBV7-9
TGTGCCAGCAGCACCCAGGGGACTGGGGCCAACGTCCTGACTTTC,CASSTQGTGANVLTF,TRBJ2-6,few,NA,TRBV9
TGTGCCAGCAGCTGGGAGGGACAGGCGAACACTGAAGCTTTCTTT,CASSWEGQANTEAFF,TRBJ1-1,NA,TRBD1,TRBV5-5
TGCGCCAGCAGCCCTGGCAACACCGGGGAGCTGTTTTTT,CASSPGNTGELFF,TRBJ2-2,once,NA,TRBV5-1
TGTGCCAGCAGTTTAGTCCTCAGCAATCAGCCCCAGCATTTT,CASSLVLSNQPQHF,TRBJ1-5,NA,NA,TRBV28
TGTGCCAGCAGCTATCAACAGGGGGCATCCTATGGCTACACCTTC,CASSYQQGASYGYTF,TRBJ1-2,NA,TRBD1,TRBV7-2
TGTGCCAGCAGTGAATATGGACAAGACAATCAGCCCCAGCATTTT,CASSEYGQDNQPQHF,TRBJ1-5,NA,NA,TRBV6-1
TGTGCCAGCAGTGAGCCGCGGACAGATGAAGCTTTCTTT,CASSEPRTDEAFF,TRBJ1-1,NA,NA,TRBV6-2/TRBV6-3
TGTGCCAGCAGCCCCGGGTTATACTCCTACGAGCAGTACTTC,CASSPGLYSYEQYF,TRBJ2-7,few,NA,TRBV27
TGTGCCAGCAGCTCAGCCGGGACAGAGGTGGGCACTGAAGCTTTCTTT,CASSSAGTEVGTEAFF,TRBJ1-1,NA,TRBD1,TRBV7-2
TGTGCCAGCAGCTTGGCCGGGACAGAGGATGGCTACACCTTC,CASSLAGTEDGYTF,TRBJ1-2,NA,TRBD1,TRBV5-8
TGTGCCAGCAGTGATGTAGCGGGAGAATTGGTTAGGACGCAGTATTTT,CASSDVAGELVRTQYF,TRBJ2-3,NA,TRBD2,TRBV6-1
TGTGCCAGCAGTTTACAGGTCACCCAAATCTACAATGAGCAGTTCTTC,CASSLQVTQIYNEQFF,TRBJ2-1,NA,NA,TRBV6-5
TGTGCCAGCAGTCAAAACACTGAAGCTTTCTTT,CASSQNTEAFF,TRBJ1-1,NA,NA,TRBV28
TGTGCCAGCAGCCAAGATTGGACTAGCGGGAGCGTAGATACGCAGTATTTT,CASSQDWTSGSVDTQYF,TRBJ2-3,once,TRBD2,TRBV4-2
TGTGCCAGCAGTGAACAGACTAATAATTCACCCCTCCACTTT,CASSEQTNNSPLHF,TRBJ1-6,NA,NA,TRBV2
TGTGCCAGCAGTGAGGAGGTCGGGGTTCGAGGCTACACCTTC,CASSEEVGVRGYTF,TRBJ1-2,NA,NA,TRBV2
TGTGCCAGCAGTCGACTAGCGGGGATCTACGAGCAGTACTTC,CASSRLAGIYEQYF,TRBJ2-7,NA,TRBD2,TRBV13
TGTGCCAGCAGTTTACGGGGAGCCTACAATGAGCAGTTCTTC,CASSLRGAYNEQFF,TRBJ2-1,NA,NA,TRBV28
TGCGCCAGCAGGGCAGGCCCAGGGGGGCCGACTAATGAAAAACTGTTTTTT,CASRAGPGGPTNEKLFF,TRBJ1-4,NA,TRBD1,TRBV10-1
TGCGCCAGCAGCCGGGCCGGGAACGGGGACAGTGGGCTGTTTTTT,CASSRAGNGDSGLFF,TRBJ1-4,NA,TRBD1,TRBV5-1
TGTGCCAGCACCCTCACAGGACAGGGAGAAACTAATGAAAAACTGTTTTTT,CASTLTGQGETNEKLFF,TRBJ1-4,few,TRBD1,TRBV5-8